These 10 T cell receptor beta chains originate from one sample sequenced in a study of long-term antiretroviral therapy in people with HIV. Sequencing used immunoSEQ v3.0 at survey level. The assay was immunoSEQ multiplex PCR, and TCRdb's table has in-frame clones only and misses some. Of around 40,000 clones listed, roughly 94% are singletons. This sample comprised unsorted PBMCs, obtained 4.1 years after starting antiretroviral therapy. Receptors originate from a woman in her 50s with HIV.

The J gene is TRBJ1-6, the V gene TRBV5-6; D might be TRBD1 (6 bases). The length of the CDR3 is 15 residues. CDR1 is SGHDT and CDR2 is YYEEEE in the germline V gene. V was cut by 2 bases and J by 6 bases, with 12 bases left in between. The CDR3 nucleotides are TGTGCCAGCAGCTTTCCGACAGGATCTAATTCACCCCTCCACTTT. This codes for CASSFPTGSNSPLHF. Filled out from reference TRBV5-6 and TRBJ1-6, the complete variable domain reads DAGVTQSPTHLIKTRGQQVTLRCSPKSGHDTVSWYQQALGQGPQFIFQYYEEEERQRGNFPDRFSGHQFPNYSSELNVNALLLGDSALYLCASSFPTGSNSPLHFGNGTRLTVT.

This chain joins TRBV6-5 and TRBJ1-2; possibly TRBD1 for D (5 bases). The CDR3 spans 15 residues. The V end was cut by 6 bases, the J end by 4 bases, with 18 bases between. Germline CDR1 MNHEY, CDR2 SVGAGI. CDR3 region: CASSPGEGLGYGYTF. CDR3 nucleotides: TGTGCCAGCAGCCCCGGGGAGGGGTTGGGCTATGGCTACACCTTC.

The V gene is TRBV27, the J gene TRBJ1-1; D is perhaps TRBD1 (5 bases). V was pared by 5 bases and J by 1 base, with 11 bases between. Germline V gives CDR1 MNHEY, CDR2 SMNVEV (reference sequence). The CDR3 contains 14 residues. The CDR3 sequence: CASSALTGNTEAFF. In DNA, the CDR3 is TGTGCCAGCAGTGCCCTAACAGGGAACACTGAAGCTTTCTTT.

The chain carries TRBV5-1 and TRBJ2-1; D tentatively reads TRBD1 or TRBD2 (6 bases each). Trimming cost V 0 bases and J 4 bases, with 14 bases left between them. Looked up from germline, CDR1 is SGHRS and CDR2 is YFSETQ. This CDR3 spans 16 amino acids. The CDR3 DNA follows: TGCGCCAGCAGCTTGGGGGGGGCCAGGGTTTACAATGAGCAGTTCTTC. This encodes CASSLGGARVYNEQFF. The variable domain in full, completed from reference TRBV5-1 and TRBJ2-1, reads KAGVTQTPRYLIKTRGQQVTLSCSPISGHRSVSWYQQTPGQGLQFLFEYFSETQRNKGNFPGRFSGRQFSNSRSEMNVSTLELGDSALYLCASSLGGARVYNEQFFGPGTRLTVL.

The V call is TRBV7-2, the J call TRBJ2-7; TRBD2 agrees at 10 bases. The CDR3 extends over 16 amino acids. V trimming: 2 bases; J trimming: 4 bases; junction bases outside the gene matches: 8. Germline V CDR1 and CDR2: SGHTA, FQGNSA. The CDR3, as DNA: TGTGCCAGCAGCTTAAATGCCCCTAGCGGGGGTTACGAGCAGTACTTC. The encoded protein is CASSLNAPSGGYEQYF.

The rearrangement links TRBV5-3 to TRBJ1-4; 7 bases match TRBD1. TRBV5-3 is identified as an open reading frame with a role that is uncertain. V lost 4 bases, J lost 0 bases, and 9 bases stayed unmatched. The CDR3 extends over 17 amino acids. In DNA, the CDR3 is TGTGCCAGAAGCGAATCTACAGGGGATGCAACTAATGAAAAACTGTTTTTT. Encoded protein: CARSESTGDATNEKLFF.

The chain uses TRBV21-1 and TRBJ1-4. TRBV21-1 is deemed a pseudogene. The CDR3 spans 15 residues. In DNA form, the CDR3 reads TGTGCCAGCAGCAAAGTTGGGGGGTGTAGTGAAAAACTGTTTTTT. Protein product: CASSKVGGCSEKLFF.

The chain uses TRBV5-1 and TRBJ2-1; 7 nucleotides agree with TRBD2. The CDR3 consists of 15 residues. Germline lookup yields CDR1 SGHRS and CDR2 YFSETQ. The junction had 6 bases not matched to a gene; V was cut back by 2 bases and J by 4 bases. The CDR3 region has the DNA TGCGCCAGCAGCTTAGGGGCGGGGGTATACAATGAGCAGTTCTTC. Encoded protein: CASSLGAGVYNEQFF. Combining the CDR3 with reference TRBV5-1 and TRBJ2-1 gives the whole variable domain KAGVTQTPRYLIKTRGQQVTLSCSPISGHRSVSWYQQTPGQGLQFLFEYFSETQRNKGNFPGRFSGRQFSNSRSEMNVSTLELGDSALYLCASSLGAGVYNEQFFGPGTRLTVL.

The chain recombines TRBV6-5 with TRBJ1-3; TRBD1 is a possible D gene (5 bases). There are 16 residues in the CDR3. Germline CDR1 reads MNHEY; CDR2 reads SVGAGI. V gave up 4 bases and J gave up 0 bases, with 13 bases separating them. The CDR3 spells CASSFGGDASGNTIYF. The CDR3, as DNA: TGTGCCAGCAGTTTCGGGGGGGATGCCTCTGGAAACACCATATATTTT.

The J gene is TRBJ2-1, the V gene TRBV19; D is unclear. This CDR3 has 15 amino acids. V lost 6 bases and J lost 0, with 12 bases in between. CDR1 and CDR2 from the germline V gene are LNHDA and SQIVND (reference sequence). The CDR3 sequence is CASSSLESSYNEQFF. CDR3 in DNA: TGTGCCAGTAGCTCCCTGGAGAGCTCCTACAATGAGCAGTTCTTC.